The TCR beta chain under discussion was sequenced for a study of blood T cell repertoires in COVID-19. Looking at the study overall: Acute-phase and convalescent COVID-19 samples originated in the United States, Italy and Spain. From T cells, B-cell-depleted T cells, or PBMCs came the material, which was cDNA or gDNA.

This CDR3 contains 14 residues. Germline loops: CDR1 KGHDR, CDR2 SFDVKD. V lost 9 bases and J lost 5; bases outside the gene matches: 9. In assigning cohorts, the study relied on participant-reported clinical history. Measured with immunoSEQ multiplex PCR; TCRdb has only the in-frame clones, and not every one. The sample lists a few hundred thousand clones; around four fifths were seen once. The rearrangement links TRBV24-1 to TRBJ2-3; TRBD1 matches 8 bases. The material sequenced was PBMCs or T cells enriched from blood (not recorded which). The clonotype originates from a man aged 25-40 years with acute COVID-19. CDR3 in amino acids: CATSTGGSRDTQYF. The CDR3, as DNA: TGTGCCACCTCTACAGGGGGATCAAGAGATACGCAGTATTTT.